This paragraph covers one TCR beta chain sequence. Its target is not known. V shed 1 base and J shed 1 base, with 8 bases lying between them. The germline gives CDR1 SGHAT, CDR2 FQNNGV. The CDR3 covers 15 residues. Treatment: oral pan-JAK inhibitor, 5-10 mg twice daily. The authors extracted RNA and reverse transcribed it into cDNA as the sequencing template. Profiled with immunoSEQ multiplex PCR; TCRdb holds only in-frame clones, not every one. The sample yields approximately 160,000 clones, around 60% seen once. The sample originates from a study of CD8+ T cells in alopecia areata. Overall study results and limits: Normal skin contains resident alphabeta T cells, and these are also sequenced in scalp samples. Patients showed less clear TCR sequence sharing than mice, possibly partly because of HLA diversity.

Sequencing was performed on CD4+ T cells sorted from blood, taken at week 24, from a patient treated with tofacitinib. This TCR was recovered from a human donor with alopecia areata. This sequence joins TRBV11-2 and TRBJ1-5, with unresolved D. Here the CDR3 DNA reads TGTGCCAGCAGCTTAGGGCCGGGCAGCAATCAGCCCCAGCATTTT. This translates into CASSLGPGSNQPQHF.